This T cell receptor (beta chain) was found in a study of blood T cell repertoires in COVID-19. Study context: Samples taken during acute and convalescent COVID-19 were collected in the United States, Italy and Spain.

In the authors' workflow: Amplification from reference gene primers served as the basis for estimated nucleated cell counts. The method was immunoSEQ multiplex PCR; TCRdb's version includes in-frame clones alone and lacks a portion of them. The V and J calls and clone size are taken from that table; D and trimming were inferred from the DNA. The sample contains fewer than 110,000 clones, around four fifths of which appear only once. Germline CDR1 ENHRY, CDR2 SYGVKD. V shed 8 bases and J 8 bases; nucleotides not matched to a gene: 2. There are 10 residues in the CDR3. The chain employs TRBV10-3 and TRBJ1-2, with 7 bases fitting TRBD1. This TCR was sampled from a man aged 70-80 years with acute or convalescent COVID-19. Sequences were obtained from peripheral blood. CDR3 loop: CAIGTEGYTF. CDR3 in DNA: TGTGCCATCGGGACAGAAGGCTACACCTTC.